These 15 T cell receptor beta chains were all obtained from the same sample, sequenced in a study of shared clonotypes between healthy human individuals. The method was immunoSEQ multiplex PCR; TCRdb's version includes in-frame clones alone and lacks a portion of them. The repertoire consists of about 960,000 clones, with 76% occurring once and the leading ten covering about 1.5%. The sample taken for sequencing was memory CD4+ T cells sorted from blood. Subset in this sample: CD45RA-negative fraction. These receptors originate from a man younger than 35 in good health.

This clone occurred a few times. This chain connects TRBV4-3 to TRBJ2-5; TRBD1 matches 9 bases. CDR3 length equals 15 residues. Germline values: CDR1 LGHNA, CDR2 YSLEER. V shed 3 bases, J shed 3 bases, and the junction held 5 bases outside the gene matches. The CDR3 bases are TGCGCCAGCAGCCAGTTCCGGGACAGGGAAGAGACCCAGTACTTC. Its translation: CASSQFRDREETQYF.

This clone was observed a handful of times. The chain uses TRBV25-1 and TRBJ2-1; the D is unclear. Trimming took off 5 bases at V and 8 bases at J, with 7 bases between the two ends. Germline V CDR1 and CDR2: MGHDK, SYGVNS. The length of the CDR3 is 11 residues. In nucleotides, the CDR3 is TGTGCCAGCAGTTCCCGGGATGAGCAGTTCTTC. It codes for CASSSRDEQFF.

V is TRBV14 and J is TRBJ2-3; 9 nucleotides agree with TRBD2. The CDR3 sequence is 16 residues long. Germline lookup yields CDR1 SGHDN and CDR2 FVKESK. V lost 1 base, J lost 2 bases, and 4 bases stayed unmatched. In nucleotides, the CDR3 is TGTGCCAGCAGCCAAGGAGCGGGGGGAAACACAGATACGCAGTATTTT. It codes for CASSQGAGGNTDTQYF.

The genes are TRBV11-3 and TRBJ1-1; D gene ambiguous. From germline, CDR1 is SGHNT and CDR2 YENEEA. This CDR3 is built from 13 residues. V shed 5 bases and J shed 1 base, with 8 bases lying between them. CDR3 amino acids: CASSNTWNTEAFF. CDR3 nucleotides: TGTGCCAGCAGCAACACATGGAACACTGAAGCTTTCTTT.

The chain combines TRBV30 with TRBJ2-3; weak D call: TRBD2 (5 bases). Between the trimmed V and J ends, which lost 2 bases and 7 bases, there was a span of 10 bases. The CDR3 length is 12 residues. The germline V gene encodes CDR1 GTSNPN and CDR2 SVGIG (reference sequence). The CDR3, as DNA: TGTGCCTGGAGTTCCGGGGATTATACGCAGTATTTT. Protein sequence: CAWSSGDYTQYF.

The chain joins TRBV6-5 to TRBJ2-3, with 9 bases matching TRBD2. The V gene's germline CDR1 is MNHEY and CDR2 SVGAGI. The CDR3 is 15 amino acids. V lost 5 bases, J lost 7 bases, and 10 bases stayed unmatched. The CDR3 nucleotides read TGTGCCAGCAGTAATTATGCGGGAGGGCCGAATACGCAGTATTTT. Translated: CASSNYAGGPNTQYF.

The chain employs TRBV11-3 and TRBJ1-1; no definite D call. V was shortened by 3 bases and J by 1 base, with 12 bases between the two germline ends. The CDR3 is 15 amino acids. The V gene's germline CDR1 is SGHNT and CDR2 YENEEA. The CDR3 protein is CASSFVSGPNTEAFF. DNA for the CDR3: TGTGCCAGCAGCTTCGTTTCCGGTCCGAACACTGAAGCTTTCTTT.

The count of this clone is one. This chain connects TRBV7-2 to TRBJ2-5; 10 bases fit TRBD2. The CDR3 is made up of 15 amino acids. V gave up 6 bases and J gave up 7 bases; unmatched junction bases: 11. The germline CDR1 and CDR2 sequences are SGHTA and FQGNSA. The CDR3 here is CASRAGTSATGTQYF. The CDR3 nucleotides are TGTGCCAGCAGAGCCGGGACTAGCGCCACGGGGACCCAGTACTTC.

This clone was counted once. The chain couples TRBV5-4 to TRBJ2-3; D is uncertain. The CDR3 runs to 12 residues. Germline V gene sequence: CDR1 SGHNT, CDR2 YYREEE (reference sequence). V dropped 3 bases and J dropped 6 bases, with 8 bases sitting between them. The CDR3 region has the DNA TGTGCCAGCAGCTCAATTCCCGATACGCAGTATTTT. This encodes CASSSIPDTQYF. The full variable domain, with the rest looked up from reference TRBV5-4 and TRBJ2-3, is ETGVTQSPTHLIKTRGQQVTLRCSSQSGHNTVSWYQQALGQGPQFIFQYYREEENGRGNFPPRFSGLQFPNYSSELNVNALELDDSALYLCASSSIPDTQYFGPGTRLTVL.

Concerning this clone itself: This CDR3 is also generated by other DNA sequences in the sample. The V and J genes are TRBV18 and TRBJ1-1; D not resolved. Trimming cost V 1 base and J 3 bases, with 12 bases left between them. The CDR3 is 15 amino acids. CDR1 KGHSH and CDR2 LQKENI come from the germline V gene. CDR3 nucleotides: TGTGCCAGCTCACCACGGACGGGAGAGTACACTGAAGCTTTCTTT. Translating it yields CASSPRTGEYTEAFF.

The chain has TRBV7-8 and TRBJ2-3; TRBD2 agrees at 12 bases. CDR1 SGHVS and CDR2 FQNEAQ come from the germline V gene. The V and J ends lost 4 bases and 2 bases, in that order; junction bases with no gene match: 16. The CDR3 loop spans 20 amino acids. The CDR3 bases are TGTGCCAGCAGCTCGCTGCTAGCGGGGGGGAGGTATTCTAACACAGATACGCAGTATTTT. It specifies CASSSLLAGGRYSNTDTQYF.

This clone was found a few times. The CDR3 DNA reads TGTGCCAGTAGACCCGCGAATAGCAATCAGCCCCAGCATTTT. Protein sequence: CASRPANSNQPQHF. The chain links TRBV19 to TRBJ1-5; unclear D gene. From germline, CDR1 is LNHDA and CDR2 SQIVND (reference sequence). This CDR3 region has 14 residues. Trimming took 6 bases from V and 0 from J, leaving 9 bases between them.

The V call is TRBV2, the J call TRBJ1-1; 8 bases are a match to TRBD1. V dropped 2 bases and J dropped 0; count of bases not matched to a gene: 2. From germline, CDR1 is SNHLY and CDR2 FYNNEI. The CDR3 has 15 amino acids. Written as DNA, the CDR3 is TGTGCCAGCAGTGAACAGGGGGCTATGAACACTGAAGCTTTCTTT. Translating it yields CASSEQGAMNTEAFF.

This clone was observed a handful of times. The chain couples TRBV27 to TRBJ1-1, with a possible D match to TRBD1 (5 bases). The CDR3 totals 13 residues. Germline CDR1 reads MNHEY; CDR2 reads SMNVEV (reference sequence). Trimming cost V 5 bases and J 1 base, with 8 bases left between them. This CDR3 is CASSKQENTEAFF. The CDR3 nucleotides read TGTGCCAGCAGTAAACAGGAGAACACTGAAGCTTTCTTT.

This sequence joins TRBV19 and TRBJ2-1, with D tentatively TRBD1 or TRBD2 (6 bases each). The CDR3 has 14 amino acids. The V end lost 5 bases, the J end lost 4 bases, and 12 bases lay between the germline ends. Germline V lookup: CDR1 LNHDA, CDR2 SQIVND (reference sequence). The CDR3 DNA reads TGTGCCAGTAGTGACACAGGGACTTACAATGAGCAGTTCTTC. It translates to CASSDTGTYNEQFF.